The 26 T cell receptor beta chains given below trace back to one sample, sequenced in a study of beta chain features in type 1 diabetes. Since all of the isolated RNA was reverse transcribed, expressed TCRB transcripts were what got sequenced. TCRdb keeps only in-frame clones here, not all; method: immunoSEQ multiplex PCR. The profile covers more than 300,000 clones, with about 15% appearing a single time and 0.019% taken by the ten largest. Sequencing was carried out using naive CD4+ T cells from blood. The receptors were sampled from a young woman in good health.

This clone was counted a few times. This rearrangement joins TRBV30 to TRBJ1-5; no firm D call. The length of the CDR3 is 14 residues. The ends were cut back, 3 bases at V and 0 bases at J, with 9 bases in the middle. CDR1 and CDR2 from the germline V gene are GTSNPN and SVGIG (reference sequence). The DNA for the CDR3 is TGTGCCTGGAGCGGAGACGGTAGCAATCAGCCCCAGCATTTT. Its translation: CAWSGDGSNQPQHF.

The chain uses TRBV29-1 and TRBJ1-1, with D possibly being TRBD1 (5 bases). The CDR3 covers 14 residues. Trimming pared 6 bases from V and 1 base from J, leaving 15 bases between. Germline V lookup: CDR1 SQVTM, CDR2 ANQGSEA. The CDR3 spells CSVDKGTPNTEAFF. The DNA for the CDR3 is TGCAGCGTGGACAAGGGAACCCCGAACACTGAAGCTTTCTTT.

The V gene is TRBV5-1, the J gene TRBJ2-5; maybe TRBD2 (5 bases). Looked up from germline, CDR1 is SGHRS and CDR2 is YFSETQ. With 0 bases removed from V and 5 bases from J, the gap between germline ends came to 14 bases. The CDR3 runs 15 residues. The CDR3 loop reads CASSLAGPEEETQYF. The CDR3 coding sequence is TGCGCCAGCAGCTTGGCCGGGCCGGAGGAGGAGACCCAGTACTTC. The full variable domain, with the rest looked up from reference TRBV5-1 and TRBJ2-5, is KAGVTQTPRYLIKTRGQQVTLSCSPISGHRSVSWYQQTPGQGLQFLFEYFSETQRNKGNFPGRFSGRQFSNSRSEMNVSTLELGDSALYLCASSLAGPEEETQYFGPGTRLLVL.

The J gene is TRBJ1-2, the V gene TRBV4-3; D is uncertain. The germline V gene has CDR1 LGHNA and CDR2 YSLEER. CDR3 length: 17 residues. Trimming pared 3 bases from V and 7 bases from J, leaving 24 bases between. Here the CDR3 DNA reads TGCGCCAGCAGCCAGTTCCTACCGGGAACCGACCCATCTGGCTACACCTTC. Its translation is CASSQFLPGTDPSGYTF.

The chain couples TRBV9 to TRBJ2-7; tentatively, D is TRBD1 (6 bases). The germline V gene encodes CDR1 SGDLS and CDR2 YYNGEE. This CDR3 comprises 14 residues. With 0 bases removed from V and 7 bases from J, the gap between germline ends came to 14 bases. The CDR3 spells CASSVGVVQGEQYF. The CDR3 nucleotides are TGTGCCAGCAGCGTAGGTGTGGTTCAGGGGGAGCAGTACTTC.

The V and J genes are TRBV30 and TRBJ1-2, with 7 bases that match TRBD1. The germline V gene encodes CDR1 GTSNPN and CDR2 SVGIG (reference sequence). This CDR3 is built from 14 residues. J was trimmed by 3 bases and V by 0 bases; bases with no gene match: 4. The CDR3 DNA is TGTGCCTGGAGTGTACTCAGGGGGGACTATGGCTACACCTTC. Translating gives CAWSVLRGDYGYTF.

The J gene is TRBJ2-1, the V gene TRBV29-1, with TRBD1 identical over 7 bases. Trimming removed 7 bases from V and 3 bases from J; junction bases left unmatched: 15. The CDR3 runs 16 residues. Looked up from germline, CDR1 is SQVTM and CDR2 is ANQGSEA. CDR3 sequence: CSAGKGANLLYNEQFF. CDR3 nucleotides: TGCAGCGCAGGAAAGGGGGCCAACTTGCTCTACAATGAGCAGTTCTTC.

V usage is TRBV7-2 and J usage is TRBJ2-7; D unresolved. CDR3 length: 12 residues. Trimming removed 2 bases at V and 3 bases at J, with 5 bases between. Germline CDR1 SGHTA, CDR2 FQGNSA. CDR3 coding DNA: TGTGCCAGCAGCTTACACAGCTACGAGCAGTACTTC. This gives the protein CASSLHSYEQYF.

The chain couples TRBV5-1 to TRBJ2-7; D is perhaps TRBD1 (6 bases). The CDR3 totals 14 residues. Between the trimmed V and J ends, which lost 3 bases and 0 bases, there was a span of 10 bases. Germline CDR1 is SGHRS and CDR2 is YFSETQ. The CDR3 protein is CASSSARGSYEQYF. As DNA, the CDR3 is TGCGCCAGCAGCTCAGCCAGGGGCTCCTACGAGCAGTACTTC.

V and J are TRBV9 and TRBJ2-5; 9 bases are a match to TRBD2. The J call is doubtful: the DNA matches TRBJ2-7 better. This CDR3 contains 13 residues. Germline V gives CDR1 SGDLS, CDR2 YYNGEE. The CDR3 nucleotides read TGTGCCTCGTCGACTAGCGGCTACTACGAGCAGTACTTC. It specifies CASSTSGYYEQYF.

J is TRBJ2-7 and V is TRBV16; D uncertain. V gave up 0 bases and J gave up 1 base, with 7 bases separating them. This CDR3 has 14 residues. Germline CDR1 reads KGHSY; CDR2 reads FQNENV. CDR3 bases: TGTGCCAGCAGCCAATCCCCACAGTCCTACGAGCAGTACTTC. This gives the protein CASSQSPQSYEQYF.

The V and J genes are TRBV6-5 and TRBJ1-2, with TRBD1 matching over 8 bases. Trimming took 5 bases from V and 4 from J; bases not matched to a gene: 3. CDR3 length equals 13 residues. CDR1 MNHEY and CDR2 SVGAGI come from the germline V gene. This CDR3 reads CASSEDRAYGYTF. The CDR3 bases are TGTGCCAGCAGTGAGGACAGGGCCTATGGCTACACCTTC.

V usage is TRBV7-9 and J usage is TRBJ1-1, with no clear D. CDR3 length: 14 residues. Germline V CDR1 and CDR2: SEHNR, FQNEAQ (reference sequence). The ends were cut back, 1 base at V and 4 bases at J, with 10 bases in the middle. In nucleotides, the CDR3 is TGTGCCAGCAGCTTAGGGCAGGCAAGCACTGAAGCTTTCTTT. Translating gives CASSLGQASTEAFF.

This rearrangement joins TRBV7-9 to TRBJ2-5; possibly TRBD1 for D (5 bases). Germline V CDR1 and CDR2: SEHNR, FQNEAQ (reference sequence). The CDR3 is made up of 15 amino acids. Trimming cost V 5 bases and J 9 bases, with 22 bases left between them. Here the CDR3 DNA reads TGTGCCAGCAGCCCACAGGCAATGGGTTTGCGGTCCCAGTACTTC. This translates into CASSPQAMGLRSQYF.

This clone was found a few times. This CDR3 reads CASSLRVQWQGIYEQYF. The CDR3 nucleotides read TGTGCCAGCAGTTTACGAGTGCAGTGGCAGGGAATCTACGAGCAGTACTTC. The chain uses TRBV28 and TRBJ2-7, with a weak D call TRBD1 (5 bases). Germline V gene data show CDR1 as MDHEN and CDR2 as SYDVKM. V dropped 2 bases and J dropped 3 bases, with 20 bases sitting between them. This CDR3 is built from 17 residues.

V gene TRBV29-1 combines with J gene TRBJ2-3; possible D gene TRBD2, 5 bases. Germline-derived CDR1 and CDR2 are SQVTM and ANQGSEA. The CDR3 runs to 15 residues. The V end lost 0 bases, the J end lost 5 bases, and 15 bases lay between the germline ends. CDR3 residues: CSVEDLPGRVDTQYF. The CDR3 coding sequence is TGCAGCGTTGAAGATCTCCCGGGAAGGGTAGATACGCAGTATTTT.

The gene calls are TRBV30 and TRBJ2-4, with TRBD1 as a possible D gene (6 bases). The CDR3 is 13 amino acids. The V gene lost 3 bases and the J gene lost 6 bases, with 12 bases spanning the gap. Germline assignment: CDR1 GTSNPN and CDR2 SVGIG (reference sequence). The CDR3: CAWRRGGANIQYF. Here the CDR3 DNA reads TGTGCCTGGAGGCGAGGGGGAGCAAACATTCAGTACTTC. Full variable domain (missing parts from reference TRBV30 and TRBJ2-4): SQTIHQWPATLVQPVGSPLSLECTVEGTSNPNLYWYRQAAGRGLQLLFYSVGIGQISSEVPQNLSASRPQDRQFILSSKKLLLSDSGFYLCAWRRGGANIQYFGAGTRLSVL.

Concerning this clone: This sample also contains other DNA sequences that code for the same CDR3. The chain recombines TRBV29-1 with TRBJ2-7; D unclear. This CDR3 spans 13 amino acids. Germline CDR1 reads SQVTM; CDR2 reads ANQGSEA. Trimming stripped 4 bases from V and 0 bases from J, with 10 bases between. This CDR3 reads CSVGLLSSYEQYF. For the CDR3, the DNA is TGCAGCGTTGGACTCCTATCCTCCTACGAGCAGTACTTC.

This clone was counted between two and nine times. The chain joins TRBV5-1 to TRBJ2-2; tentatively, D is TRBD2 (6 bases). The CDR3 covers 15 residues. CDR1 and CDR2 from the germline V gene are SGHRS and YFSETQ. Trimming removed 2 bases at V and 7 bases at J, with 15 bases between. The CDR3 sequence: CASSFREGGFGELFF. The CDR3 nucleotides are TGCGCCAGCAGCTTTCGAGAGGGAGGATTCGGGGAGCTGTTTTTT.

CDR3 region: CASSLSGGQGYTF. CDR3 nucleotides: TGTGCCAGCAGCTTATCTGGGGGCCAAGGCTACACCTTC. The chain carries TRBV7-2 and TRBJ1-2, with TRBD1 as a possible D gene (6 bases). Trimming took off 2 bases at V and 8 bases at J, with 12 bases between the two ends. CDR3 length equals 13 residues. The germline gives CDR1 SGHTA, CDR2 FQGNSA.

The sample holds a few counts of this clone. This chain links TRBV10-2 with TRBJ1-1; D uncertain. This CDR3 spans 14 amino acids. V was pared by 6 bases and J by 1 base, with 12 bases between. Germline values: CDR1 WSHSY, CDR2 SAAADI. CDR3 loop: CASRENAGNTEAFF. In DNA form, the CDR3 reads TGCGCCAGCAGGGAAAACGCAGGGAACACTGAAGCTTTCTTT.

This clone was picked up a small number of times. The chain couples TRBV2 to TRBJ1-2; D unclear. With 4 bases removed from V and 7 bases from J, the gap between germline ends came to 25 bases. From germline, CDR1 is SNHLY and CDR2 FYNNEI. The CDR3 extends over 17 amino acids. CDR3 sequence reads: CASSGDKATTAPRGYTF. The CDR3 nucleotides read TGTGCCAGCAGTGGTGACAAGGCGACCACGGCGCCCCGTGGCTACACCTTC.

The gene calls are TRBV2 and TRBJ1-2; TRBD1 agrees at 8 bases. The trim removed 6 bases at V and 0 bases at J, leaving 3 bases unmatched. Germline V CDR1 and CDR2: SNHLY, FYNNEI. The CDR3 extends over 14 amino acids. DNA of the CDR3: TGTGCCAGCAGACAGGGGGGAGCTAACTATGGCTACACCTTC. Its translation is CASRQGGANYGYTF.

The chain couples TRBV5-1 to TRBJ1-5, with TRBD1 identical over 7 bases. The junction had 6 bases not matched to a gene; V was cut back by 4 bases and J by 5 bases. Looked up from germline, CDR1 is SGHRS and CDR2 is YFSETQ. The length of the CDR3 is 14 residues. The CDR3 loop is CASSLGGRDQPQHF. The CDR3 nucleotides read TGCGCCAGCAGCCTAGGGGGCAGAGATCAGCCCCAGCATTTT.

The chain has TRBV7-2 and TRBJ2-1; 12 bases are shared with TRBD2. Trimming took 5 bases from V and 7 from J; bases not matched to a gene: 6. CDR3 length: 15 residues. The V gene's germline CDR1 is SGHTA and CDR2 FQGNSA. The CDR3 DNA sequence: TGTGCCAGCAGCCCAGGACTAGCGGGGTCTAATGAGCAGTTCTTC. Its protein is CASSPGLAGSNEQFF.

This clone was counted a few times. The chain combines TRBV5-5 with TRBJ2-6, with D perhaps matching TRBD1 (6 bases). The V gene lost 2 bases and the J gene lost 0 bases, with 6 bases spanning the gap. The CDR3 has 15 amino acids. Germline V CDR1 and CDR2: SGHKS, YYEKEE (reference sequence). The CDR3 DNA reads TGTGCCAGCAGCTTAGGGGGCTCTGGGGCCAACGTCCTGACTTTC. Translated: CASSLGGSGANVLTF.